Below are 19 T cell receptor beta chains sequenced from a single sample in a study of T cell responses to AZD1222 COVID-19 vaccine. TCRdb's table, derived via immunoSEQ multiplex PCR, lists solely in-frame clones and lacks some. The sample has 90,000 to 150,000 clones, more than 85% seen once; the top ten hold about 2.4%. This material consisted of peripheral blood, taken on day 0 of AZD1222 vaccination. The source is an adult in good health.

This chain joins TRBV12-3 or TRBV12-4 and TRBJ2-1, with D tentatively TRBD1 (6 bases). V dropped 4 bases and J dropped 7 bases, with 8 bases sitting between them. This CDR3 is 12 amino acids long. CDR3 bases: TGTGCCAGCAGTTACCAGGGGAATGAGCAGTTCTTC. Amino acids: CASSYQGNEQFF.

The CDR3 reads CASSPYRLAFNPGELFF. The CDR3 DNA follows: TGCGCCAGCAGCCCTTACCGACTAGCGTTTAATCCCGGGGAGCTGTTTTTT. The genes are TRBV5-1 and TRBJ2-2; 8 bases agree with TRBD2. The V and J ends lost 4 bases and 6 bases, in that order; junction bases with no gene match: 14. Germline-derived CDR1 and CDR2 are SGHRS and YFSETQ. The CDR3 spans 17 residues.

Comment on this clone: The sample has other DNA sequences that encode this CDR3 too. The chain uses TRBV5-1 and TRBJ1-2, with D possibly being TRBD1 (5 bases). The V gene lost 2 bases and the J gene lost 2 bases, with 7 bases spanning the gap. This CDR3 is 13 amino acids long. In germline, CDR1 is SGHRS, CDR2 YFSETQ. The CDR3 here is CASSLEGNYGYTF. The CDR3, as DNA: TGCGCCAGCAGCTTAGAGGGGAACTATGGCTACACCTTC.

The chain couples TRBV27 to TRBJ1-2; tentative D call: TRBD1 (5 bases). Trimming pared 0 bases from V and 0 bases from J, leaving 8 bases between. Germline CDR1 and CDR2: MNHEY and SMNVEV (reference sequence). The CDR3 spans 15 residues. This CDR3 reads CASSLSGQSNYGYTF. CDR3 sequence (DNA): TGTGCCAGCAGTTTATCGGGGCAGTCTAACTATGGCTACACCTTC.

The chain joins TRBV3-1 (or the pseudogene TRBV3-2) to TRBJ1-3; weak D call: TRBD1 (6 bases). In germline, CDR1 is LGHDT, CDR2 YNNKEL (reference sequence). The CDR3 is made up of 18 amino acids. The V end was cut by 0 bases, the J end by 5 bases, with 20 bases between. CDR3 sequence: CASSQEGGARGGRNTIYF. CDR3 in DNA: TGTGCCAGCAGCCAAGAAGGGGGGGCCAGGGGAGGCCGAAACACCATATATTTT.

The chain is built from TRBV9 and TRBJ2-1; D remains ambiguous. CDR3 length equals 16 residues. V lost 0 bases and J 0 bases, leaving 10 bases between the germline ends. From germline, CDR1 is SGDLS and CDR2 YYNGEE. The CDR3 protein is CASSVVQQSSYNEQFF. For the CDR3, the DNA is TGTGCCAGCAGCGTAGTCCAGCAAAGCTCCTACAATGAGCAGTTCTTC.

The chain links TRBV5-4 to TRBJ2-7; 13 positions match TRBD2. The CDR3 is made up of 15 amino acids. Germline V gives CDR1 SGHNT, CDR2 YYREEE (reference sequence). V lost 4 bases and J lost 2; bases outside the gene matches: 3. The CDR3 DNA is TGTGCCAGCAGCCCTACTAGCGGGAGGGCCTACGAGCAGTACTTC. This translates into CASSPTSGRAYEQYF. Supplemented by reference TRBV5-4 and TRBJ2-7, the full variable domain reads ETGVTQSPTHLIKTRGQQVTLRCSSQSGHNTVSWYQQALGQGPQFIFQYYREEENGRGNFPPRFSGLQFPNYSSELNVNALELDDSALYLCASSPTSGRAYEQYFGPGTRLTVT.

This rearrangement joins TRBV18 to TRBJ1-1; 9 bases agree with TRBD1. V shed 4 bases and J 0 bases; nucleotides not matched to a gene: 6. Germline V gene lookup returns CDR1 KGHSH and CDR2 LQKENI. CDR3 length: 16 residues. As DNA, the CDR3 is TGTGCCAGCTCACGACGGGACAGGGTAATGAACACTGAAGCTTTCTTT. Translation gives CASSRRDRVMNTEAFF.

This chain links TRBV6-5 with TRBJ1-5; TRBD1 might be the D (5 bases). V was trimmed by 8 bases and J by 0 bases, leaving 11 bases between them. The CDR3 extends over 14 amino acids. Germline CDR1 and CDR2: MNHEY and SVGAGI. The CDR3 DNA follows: TGTGCCAGCCATAGGGGTTATAGCAATCAGCCCCAGCATTTT. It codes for CASHRGYSNQPQHF.

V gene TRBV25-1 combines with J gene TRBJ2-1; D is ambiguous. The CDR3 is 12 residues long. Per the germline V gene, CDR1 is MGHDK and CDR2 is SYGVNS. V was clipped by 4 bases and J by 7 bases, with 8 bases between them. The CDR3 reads CASSVVGNEQFF. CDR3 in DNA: TGTGCCAGCAGTGTGGTGGGTAATGAGCAGTTCTTC.

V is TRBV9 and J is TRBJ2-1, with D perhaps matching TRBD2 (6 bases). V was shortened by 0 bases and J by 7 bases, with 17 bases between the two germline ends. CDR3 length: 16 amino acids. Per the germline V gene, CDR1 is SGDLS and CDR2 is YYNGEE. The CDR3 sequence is CASSVGDFLRKNEQFF. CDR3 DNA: TGTGCCAGCAGCGTAGGGGACTTTCTGCGGAAGAATGAGCAGTTCTTC.

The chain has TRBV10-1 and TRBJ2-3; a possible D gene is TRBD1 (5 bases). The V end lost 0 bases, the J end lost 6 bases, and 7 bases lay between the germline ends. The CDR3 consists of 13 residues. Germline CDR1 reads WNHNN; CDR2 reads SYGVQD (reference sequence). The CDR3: CASSESGLDTQYF. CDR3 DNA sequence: TGCGCCAGCAGTGAGTCGGGGCTGGATACGCAGTATTTT.

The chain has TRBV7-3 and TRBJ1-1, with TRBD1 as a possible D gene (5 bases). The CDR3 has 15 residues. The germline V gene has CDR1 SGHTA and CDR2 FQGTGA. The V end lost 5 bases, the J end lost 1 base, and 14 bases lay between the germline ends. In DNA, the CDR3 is TGTGCCAGCAGCACTGGACAATTTGAGAACACTGAAGCTTTCTTT. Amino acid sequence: CASSTGQFENTEAFF.

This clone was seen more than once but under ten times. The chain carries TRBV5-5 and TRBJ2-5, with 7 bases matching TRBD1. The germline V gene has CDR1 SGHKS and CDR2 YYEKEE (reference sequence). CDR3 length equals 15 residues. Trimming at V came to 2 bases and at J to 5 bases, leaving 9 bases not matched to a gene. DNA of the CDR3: TGTGCCAGCAGCTTCGGACAGGCAATGGGGGAGACCCAGTACTTC. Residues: CASSFGQAMGETQYF.

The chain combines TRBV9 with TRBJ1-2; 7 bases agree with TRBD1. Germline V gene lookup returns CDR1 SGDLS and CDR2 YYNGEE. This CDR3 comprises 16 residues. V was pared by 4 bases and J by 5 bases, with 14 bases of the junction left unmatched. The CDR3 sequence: CASSSISGGSSYGYTF. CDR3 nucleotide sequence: TGTGCCAGCAGCTCCATTTCAGGGGGATCTAGTTATGGCTACACCTTC.

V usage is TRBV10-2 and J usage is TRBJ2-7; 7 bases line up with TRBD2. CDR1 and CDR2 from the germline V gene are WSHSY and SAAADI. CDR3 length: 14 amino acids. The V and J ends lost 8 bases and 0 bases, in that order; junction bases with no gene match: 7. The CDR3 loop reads CASRAGESSYEQYF. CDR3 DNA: TGCGCCAGCCGGGCGGGGGAGAGCTCCTACGAGCAGTACTTC.

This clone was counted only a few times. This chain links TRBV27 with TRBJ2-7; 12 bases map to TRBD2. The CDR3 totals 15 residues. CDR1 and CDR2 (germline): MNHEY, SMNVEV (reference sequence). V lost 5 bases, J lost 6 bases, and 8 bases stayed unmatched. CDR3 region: CASSPLAGGAPEQYF. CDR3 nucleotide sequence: TGTGCCAGCAGTCCCCTAGCGGGAGGGGCTCCCGAGCAGTACTTC.

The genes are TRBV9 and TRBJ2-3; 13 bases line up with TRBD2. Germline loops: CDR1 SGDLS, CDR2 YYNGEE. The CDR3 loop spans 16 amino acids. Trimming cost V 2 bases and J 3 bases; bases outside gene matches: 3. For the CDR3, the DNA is TGTGCCAGCAGCGTCCAACTAGCGGGAGGGACAGATACGCAGTATTTT. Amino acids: CASSVQLAGGTDTQYF.

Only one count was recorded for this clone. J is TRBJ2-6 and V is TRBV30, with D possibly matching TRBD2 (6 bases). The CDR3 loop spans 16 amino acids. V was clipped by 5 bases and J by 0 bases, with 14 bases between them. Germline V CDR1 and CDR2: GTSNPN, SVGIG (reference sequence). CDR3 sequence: CAWAPRRGSGANVLTF. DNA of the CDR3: TGTGCCTGGGCGCCCAGGAGGGGCTCTGGGGCCAACGTCCTGACTTTC. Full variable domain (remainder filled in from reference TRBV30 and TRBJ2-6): SQTIHQWPATLVQPVGSPLSLECTVEGTSNPNLYWYRQAAGRGLQLLFYSVGIGQISSEVPQNLSASRPQDRQFILSSKKLLLSDSGFYLCAWAPRRGSGANVLTFGAGSRLTVL.